This record covers a single T cell receptor (beta chain). Its specificity is unknown. The V gene's germline CDR1 is LNHDA and CDR2 SQIVND (reference sequence). V shed 1 base and J 2 bases; nucleotides not matched to a gene: 5. The CDR3 spans 15 residues. The repertoire was sequenced with immunoSEQ multiplex PCR; TCRdb's copy has only in-frame clones and lacks some. The profile covers around 77,000 clones, with about 90% appearing a single time and under 7.5% taken by the ten largest. The data are from a study of OX40 agonist ivuxolimab in advanced cancers. As for the study in general: Administration of intravenous ivuxolimab to patients occurred every 2 weeks at 0.01 to 10 mg/kg. Therapy given before enrollment (anti-PD-1, anti-PD-L1 or anti-CTLA-4) was allowed, and 40% to 45% had some. Study-level results: The study found among the lowest clonal expansion in partial responders at 0.1-3.0 mg/kg.

The rearrangement uses TRBV19 and TRBJ2-7; 7 bases align to TRBD2. The starting material was CD4+ or CD8+ T cells sorted from blood, obtained in a trial of the OX40 agonist ivuxolimab. The clonotype comes from an adult with an advanced solid tumor such as melanoma, head and neck, liver or kidney cancer. Here the CDR3 DNA reads TGTGCCAGTAGTATAGGTGGCGGGGGACCCTACGAGCAGTACTTC. Protein sequence: CASSIGGGGPYEQYF.